This T cell receptor beta chain was identified in a study of T cell responses to AZD1222 COVID-19 vaccine. CDR1 and CDR2 (germline): MNHEY, SVGAGI. Trimming removed 7 bases at V and 4 bases at J, with 17 bases between. The CDR3 spans 15 residues. Clones were read by immunoSEQ multiplex PCR, and TCRdb kept only the in-frame ones, dropping some. The sample contains 75,000 to 100,000 clones, 70% to 90% of which appear only once. This receptor was taken from an adult in good health. The J gene is TRBJ1-3, the V gene TRBV6-5; no definite D call. This specimen consisted of peripheral blood, obtained on day 0 of AZD1222 vaccination. This CDR3 is CASTMTFGSGNTIYF. CDR3 sequence (DNA): TGTGCCAGCACCATGACCTTTGGGAGCGGAAACACCATATATTTT.